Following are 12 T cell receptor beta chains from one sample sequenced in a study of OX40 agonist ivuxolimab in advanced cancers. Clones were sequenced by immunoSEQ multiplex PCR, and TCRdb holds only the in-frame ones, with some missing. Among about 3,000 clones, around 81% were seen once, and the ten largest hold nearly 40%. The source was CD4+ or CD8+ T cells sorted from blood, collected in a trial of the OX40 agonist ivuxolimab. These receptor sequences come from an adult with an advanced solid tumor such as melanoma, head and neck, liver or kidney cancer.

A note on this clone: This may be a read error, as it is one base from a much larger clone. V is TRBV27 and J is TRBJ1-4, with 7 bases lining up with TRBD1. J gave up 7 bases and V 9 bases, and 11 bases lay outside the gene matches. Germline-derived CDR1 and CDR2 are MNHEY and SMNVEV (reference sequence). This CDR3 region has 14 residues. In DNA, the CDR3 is TGTGCCAGTGGACAGGAGTATGTAGGTGAAAAACTGTTTTTT. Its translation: CASGQEYVGEKLFF.

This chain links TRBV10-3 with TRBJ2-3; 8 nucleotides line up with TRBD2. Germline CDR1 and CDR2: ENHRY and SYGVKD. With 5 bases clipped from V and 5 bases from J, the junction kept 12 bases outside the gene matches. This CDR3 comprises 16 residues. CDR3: CAISSLAGEGRDTQYF. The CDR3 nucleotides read TGTGCCATCAGTTCGCTAGCGGGCGAGGGACGAGATACGCAGTATTTT.

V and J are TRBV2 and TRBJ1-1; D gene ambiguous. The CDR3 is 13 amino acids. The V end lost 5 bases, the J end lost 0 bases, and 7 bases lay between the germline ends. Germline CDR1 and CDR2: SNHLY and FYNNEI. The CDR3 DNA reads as TGTGCCAGCAGTTTCGACGTGAACACTGAAGCTTTCTTT. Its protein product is CASSFDVNTEAFF. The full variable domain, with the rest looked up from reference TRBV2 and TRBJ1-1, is EPEVTQTPSHQVTQMGQEVILRCVPISNHLYFYWYRQILGQKVEFLVSFYNNEISEKSEIFDDQFSVERPDGSNFTLKIRSTKLEDSAMYFCASSFDVNTEAFFGQGTRLTVV.

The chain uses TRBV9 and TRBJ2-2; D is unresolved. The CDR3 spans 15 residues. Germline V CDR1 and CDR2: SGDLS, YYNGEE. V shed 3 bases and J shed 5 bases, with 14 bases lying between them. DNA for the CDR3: TGTGCCAGCAGCGGCTCTGGCCTTGGAACCGGGGAGCTGTTTTTT. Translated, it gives CASSGSGLGTGELFF.

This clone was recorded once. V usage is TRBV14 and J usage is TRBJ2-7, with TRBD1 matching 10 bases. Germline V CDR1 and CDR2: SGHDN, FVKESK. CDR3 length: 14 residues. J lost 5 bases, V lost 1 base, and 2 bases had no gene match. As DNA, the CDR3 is TGTGCCAGCAGCCAAGCTGGACAGGGGGACGAGCAGTACTTC. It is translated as CASSQAGQGDEQYF. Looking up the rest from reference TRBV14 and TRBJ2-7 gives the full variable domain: EAGVTQFPSHSVIEKGQTVTLRCDPISGHDNLYWYRRVMGKEIKFLLHFVKESKQDESGMPNNRFLAERTGGTYSTLKVQPAELEDSGVYFCASSQAGQGDEQYFGPGTRLTVT.

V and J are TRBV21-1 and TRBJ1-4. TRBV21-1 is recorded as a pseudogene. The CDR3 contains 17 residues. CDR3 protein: CASNQPGARPPNEKLFF. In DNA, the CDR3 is TGTGCCAGCAACCAGCCGGGGGCGCGGCCACCTAATGAAAAACTGTTTTTT.

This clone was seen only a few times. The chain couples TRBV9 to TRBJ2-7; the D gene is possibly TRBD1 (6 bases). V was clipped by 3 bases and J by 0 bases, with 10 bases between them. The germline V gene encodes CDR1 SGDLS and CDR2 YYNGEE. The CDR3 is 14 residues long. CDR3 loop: CASSADRYSYEQYF. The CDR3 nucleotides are TGTGCCAGCAGCGCCGACAGGTACTCCTACGAGCAGTACTTC.

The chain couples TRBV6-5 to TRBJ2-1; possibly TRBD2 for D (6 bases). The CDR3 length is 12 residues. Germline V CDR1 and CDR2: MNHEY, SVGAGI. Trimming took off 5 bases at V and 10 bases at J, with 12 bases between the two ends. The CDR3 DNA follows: TGTGCCAGCAGTCCCGGGGGTTGGGAGCAGTTCTTC. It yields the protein CASSPGGWEQFF.

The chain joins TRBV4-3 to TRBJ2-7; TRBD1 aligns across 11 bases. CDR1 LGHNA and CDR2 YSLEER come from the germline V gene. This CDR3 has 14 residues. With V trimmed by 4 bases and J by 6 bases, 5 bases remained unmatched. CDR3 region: CASSRTGGWGEQYF. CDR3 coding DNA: TGCGCCAGCAGCCGGACAGGGGGCTGGGGCGAGCAGTACTTC.

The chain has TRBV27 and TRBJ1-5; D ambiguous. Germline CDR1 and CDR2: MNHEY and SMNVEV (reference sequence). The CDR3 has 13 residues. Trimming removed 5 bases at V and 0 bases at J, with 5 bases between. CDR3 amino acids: CASSPNSNQPQHF. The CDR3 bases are TGTGCCAGCAGTCCGAATAGCAATCAGCCCCAGCATTTT.

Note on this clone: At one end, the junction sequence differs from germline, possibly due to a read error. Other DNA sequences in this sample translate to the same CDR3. This CDR3 is CASSFLGTDSLTTGELFF. CDR3 DNA sequence: TGCGCCAGCAGTTTCCTCGGAACAGACAGTTTGACCACCGGGGAGCTGTTTTTT. This sequence joins TRBV28 and TRBJ2-2; tentative D call: TRBD1 (5 bases). This CDR3 contains 18 residues. In germline, CDR1 is MDHEN, CDR2 SYDVKM.

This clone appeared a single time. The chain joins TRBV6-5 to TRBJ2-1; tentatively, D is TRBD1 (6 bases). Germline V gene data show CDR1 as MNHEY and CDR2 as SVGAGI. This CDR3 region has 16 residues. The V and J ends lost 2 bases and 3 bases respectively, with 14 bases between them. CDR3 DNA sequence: TGTGCCAGCAGTTACGGGGCAGGCAGGGGCTACAATGAGCAGTTCTTC. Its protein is CASSYGAGRGYNEQFF.